The sequence of this TCR beta chain was determined in a study of naive and memory T cell subsets. The SP2 primer and nested alpha and beta constant region primers amplified ligated cDNA in four rounds. TCRdb reprocessed the 5' RACE reads via MiXCR and lists one record per CDR3 protein. In the table there are around 56,000 distinct CDR3 sequences, around 7.3% of which are singletons. This clonotype appeared many times. The target antigen is unknown. The V and J ends lost 6 bases and 2 bases respectively, with 13 bases between them. The CDR3 runs 14 residues. Per germline, CDR1 MDHEN and CDR2 SYDVKM. Study observations and caveats: This RNA-based method may be sensitive to activation-related transcript changes.

The library had UMIs added by 3' ligation of an oligonucleotide to TCR cDNA. The V and J genes are TRBV28 and TRBJ1-2; D gene uncertain. This receptor was obtained from a female donor in good health. The CDR3 loop reads CASRPSSVNYGYTF. CDR3 DNA: TGTGCCAGCAGACCGTCGTCGGTAAACTATGGCTACACCTTC.